This T cell receptor (beta chain) was sequenced in a study of cytomegalovirus exposure and HLA in healthy donors. Study-wide results and caveats: In a later analysis, CMV-associated beta chains were mostly HLA-associated, it appeared. There were some public TCRs occurring in many donors, but most TCR sequences were rare. Association of some 18,000 TCR beta sequences with HLA alleles was found at 0.05 false discovery rate in a later analysis.

Primers for the PCR totalled 60 Vbeta and 13 Jbeta. TCRdb keeps only in-frame clones here, not all; method: immunoSEQ multiplex PCR. The data hold about 98,000 clones, with about 81% observed a single time. V was shortened by 4 bases and J by 3 bases, with 18 bases between the two germline ends. The CDR3 has 16 residues. Germline lookup yields CDR1 LNHNV and CDR2 YYDKDF (reference sequence). About this clone itself: The antigen is unknown. Other DNA variants within this sample encode the same CDR3.

This TCR derives from a man aged 40-49 years in good health and CMV-seronegative. The V call is TRBV15, the J call TRBJ1-2, with a tentative D call TRBD1 (5 bases). Sequenced: PBMCs. In DNA, the CDR3 is TGTGCCACCAGCAAATCTGCCGGGACGGGAGACTATGGCTACACCTTC. Translated: CATSKSAGTGDYGYTF.